A selection of T cell receptor beta chains follows, all from one sample in a study of regulatory T cells in long-lasting Graves disease. TCRdb processed the multiplex PCR reads anew with MiXCR; each CDR3 protein has one entry. The profile shows over 500,000 distinct CDR3 sequences, roughly 15% of them singletons. Separately, the same data were catalogued under a study of T cells in Graves' hyperthyroidism and ophthalmopathy.

The material sequenced was peripheral blood mononuclear cells (PBMCs), taken at new diagnosis, from a patient treated with antithyroid drugs. The receptors shown here come from a woman under 40 with Graves disease. The CDR3 runs from the conserved cysteine through the conserved F or W. D genes are given only for firm matches. Only part of the rows carry a size: once, few, many, or a class if the clone is expanded.

15,.,TRBV7-9,TRBD2,TRBJ2-3,TGTGCCAGCAGCCCCCGACTAGCGATCACAGATACGCAGTATTTT,CASSPRLAITDTQYF
14,few,TRBV3-1,TRBD2,TRBJ2-7,TGTGCCAGCACCAATGCACTAGCGGGAGCCGAGCAGTACTTC,CASTNALAGAEQYF
12,.,TRBV6-2/TRBV6-3,.,TRBJ1-1,TGTGCCAACAGTCCCGGGACTTCACGGGCTTCCTTT,CANSPGTSRASF
14,many,TRBV3-1,.,TRBJ2-1,TGTGCCAGCAGCCCCATTGTCTCCTACAATGAGCAGTTCTTC,CASSPIVSYNEQFF
13,.,TRBV6-1,.,TRBJ1-2,TGTGCCAGCAGTGGGACAAACCTCTATGGCTACACCTTC,CASSGTNLYGYTF
18,few,TRBV20-1,.,TRBJ2-5,TGCAGTGCTAGAGATGGTTCGCCAAATGGAGTGGGTATTGAGACCCAGTACTTC,CSARDGSPNGVGIETQYF
15,.,TRBV20-1,TRBD1,TRBJ1-2,TGCAGTGCTCATGCAGGGGGGGGGGCGCCCTATGGCTACACCTTC,CSAHAGGGAPYGYTF
14,few,TRBV7-6,TRBD2,TRBJ2-7,TGTGCCAGCGGGGAACTAGCGGGAGCCTACGAGCAGTACTTC,CASGELAGAYEQYF
14,many,TRBV28,.,TRBJ2-1,TGTGCCAGCAGTTTAGCGGGGCCGTACAATGAGCAGTTCTTC,CASSLAGPYNEQFF
16,few,TRBV7-6,.,TRBJ2-1,TGTGCCAGCAGCCACAGCTACGAGGGCCGCGACAATGAGCAGTTCTTC,CASSHSYEGRDNEQFF
13,.,TRBV20-1,.,TRBJ1-4,TGCAGTGCTAGATCGGCTGAGGGGGAAAAACTGTTTTTT,CSARSAEGEKLFF
15,.,TRBV7-9,TRBD2,TRBJ2-3,TGTGCCAGCAGCCGGGGACTAGCGGGAGAAGATACGCAGTATTTT,CASSRGLAGEDTQYF
13,few,TRBV2,.,TRBJ2-6,TGTGCCAGCAGCAGCTCCCGGGCCAACGTCCTGACTTTC,CASSSSRANVLTF
18,.,TRBV6-2/TRBV6-3,TRBD2,TRBJ2-6,TGTGCCAGCAGACCGAGCGGGAACCCCCACTCTGGGGCCAACGTCCTGACTTTC,CASRPSGNPHSGANVLTF
15,.,TRBV7-2,.,TRBJ2-1,TGTGCCAGCAGCCCCGAGGGGATGGACTACAATGAGCAGTTCTTC,CASSPEGMDYNEQFF
15,many,TRBV28,TRBD2,TRBJ2-2,TGTGCCGCCCAGACTAGCGGGAGTAGTACCGGGGAGCTGTTTTTT,CAAQTSGSSTGELFF
13,many,TRBV10-3,.,TRBJ1-4,TGTGCCATCAGTGAGTCCAGTCGTGAAAAACTGTTTTTT,CAISESSREKLFF
14,.,TRBV10-3,.,TRBJ2-1,TGTGCCATCAGTGCCCTTGCGAGAGGCAATGAGCAGTTCTTC,CAISALARGNEQFF
17,few,TRBV6-5,TRBD1,TRBJ1-3,TGTGCCAGCAGTTACTGGGGGGGACAGGGGAGGGGAAACACCATATATTTT,CASSYWGGQGRGNTIYF
15,few,TRBV19,TRBD1,TRBJ1-2,TGTGCCAGTAGTATAGTCGCCAGGACAGGGAGCGGCTACACCTTC,CASSIVARTGSGYTF
15,many,TRBV11-2,.,TRBJ1-1,TGTGCCAGCAGCCGCTTGGGGGGGCGCGGCACTGAAGCTTTCTTT,CASSRLGGRGTEAFF
14,.,TRBV5-6,.,TRBJ1-4,TGTGCCAGCAGCTTGGCTTATGCGGGCGAAAAACTGTTTTTT,CASSLAYAGEKLFF
15,few,TRBV19,TRBD2,TRBJ2-1,TGTGCCAGTAGCGAGGGAGCGGGAGGCCTCAATGAGCAGTTCTTC,CASSEGAGGLNEQFF
16,many,TRBV27,TRBD1,TRBJ2-7,TGTGCCAGCAGTTACCTCGGGACAGGGGGCTCCTACGAGCAGTACTTC,CASSYLGTGGSYEQYF
16,many,TRBV6-5,.,TRBJ1-3,TGTGCCAGCAGTTACTCTCAAGGGAGGGCTGGAAACACCATATATTTT,CASSYSQGRAGNTIYF
13,many,TRBV7-9,.,TRBJ2-5,TGTGCCACTTCGCCCCCCCTAGGGGAGACCCAGTACTTC,CATSPPLGETQYF
12,.,TRBV30,.,TRBJ2-7,TGTGCCTGGAGTGTTATGTCCTACGAGCAGTACTTC,CAWSVMSYEQYF
21,.,TRBV19,.,TRBJ2-1,TGTGCCAGTAGTATGGGGGTTCGGGTCAGGCCCGCGGGTATACCCTACAATGAGCAGTTCTTC,CASSMGVRVRPAGIPYNEQFF
14,.,TRBV5-6,.,TRBJ2-2,TGTGCCAGCAGCTATCGGTCGAACACCGGGGAGCTGTTTTTT,CASSYRSNTGELFF
11,few,TRBV12-3/TRBV12-4,.,TRBJ2-7,TGTGCCAGCAGTCTTCACCGCGAGCAGTACTTC,CASSLHREQYF
14,.,TRBV15,TRBD2,TRBJ2-1,TGTGCCACCAGCCTAGCGGGAGGATACAATGAGCAGTTCTTC,CATSLAGGYNEQFF
16,many,TRBV7-2,.,TRBJ2-7,TGTGCCAGCAGCTTAGTAGGCGGGCTCCTCTCCTACGAGCAGTACTTC,CASSLVGGLLSYEQYF
15,once,TRBV7-9,.,TRBJ2-3,TGTGCCAGCAGCTCCTACGCGACGAGCACAGATACGCAGTATTTT,CASSSYATSTDTQYF
15,many,TRBV28,.,TRBJ2-7,TGTGCCAGCGGAGCGGGACAGGCGGTATCCTACGAGCAGTACTTC,CASGAGQAVSYEQYF
17,few,TRBV27,TRBD2,TRBJ2-7,TGTGCCAGCAGTTTAGGGCTAGCGGGACCCCCCCTCTACGAGCAGTACTTC,CASSLGLAGPPLYEQYF
14,many,TRBV7-9,TRBD1,TRBJ1-4,TGTGCCAGCAGCTCGACAGGGCTTGGGGAAAAACTGTTTTTT,CASSSTGLGEKLFF
17,.,TRBV15,.,TRBJ2-5,TGTGCCACCAGCAGAGACTATTCTACAGGGCGCCAAGAGACCCAGTACTTC,CATSRDYSTGRQETQYF
13,.,TRBV20-1,.,TRBJ2-3,TGCAGTGTAGTTGGCACCGCTCCAGATACGCAGTATTTT,CSVVGTAPDTQYF
17,few,TRBV9,TRBD2,TRBJ2-3,TGTGCCAGCAGCGTGGGACTAGCGGGAGGACCCACAGATACGCAGTATTTT,CASSVGLAGGPTDTQYF
12,few,TRBV6-1,.,TRBJ2-7,TGTGTTATCCGCGACGGACACTACGAGCAGTACTTC,CVIRDGHYEQYF
13,few,TRBV20-1,.,TRBJ2-1,TGCAGTGCTAGAGATTTTAGGGGAGGTGAGCAGTTCTTC,CSARDFRGGEQFF
14,many,TRBV2,.,TRBJ1-2,TGTGCCAGCAGTGAAGGGGGGGCCAACTATGGCTACACCTTC,CASSEGGANYGYTF
13,.,TRBV5-1,.,TRBJ2-7,TGCGCCAGCAGCTGGGGACTTTCCTACGAGCAGTACTTC,CASSWGLSYEQYF
15,.,TRBV20-1,.,TRBJ1-6,TGCAGTGCTAGAGATCACCGGTGGGGGTATTCACCCCTCCACTTT,CSARDHRWGYSPLHF
16,few,TRBV28,TRBD2,TRBJ2-1,TGTGCCAGCAGTGTATCCGGGACTAGCGGCTTAACTGAGCAGTTCTTC,CASSVSGTSGLTEQFF
15,many,TRBV28,.,TRBJ1-2,TGTGCCAGCAGAACACAGGGCCCGCTTAACTATGGCTACACCTTC,CASRTQGPLNYGYTF
15,.,TRBV9,.,TRBJ2-3,TGTGCCAGCAGCGTAGAAGACGGTAGCACAGATACGCAGTATTTT,CASSVEDGSTDTQYF
14,many,TRBV28,TRBD1,TRBJ2-3,TGTGCCAGCAGTCGGGACAGGTTTCCTCATACGCAGTATTTT,CASSRDRFPHTQYF
15,few,TRBV7-3,.,TRBJ1-2,TGTGCCAGCAGCTCTGGGGTACAGACTAACTATGGCTACACCTTC,CASSSGVQTNYGYTF
15,.,TRBV15,.,TRBJ1-6,TGTGCCACCAGCAGAGGGCACAGCTCAGGTTCACCCCTCCACTTT,CATSRGHSSGSPLHF
14,few,TRBV6-1,TRBD1,TRBJ1-4,TGTGCCAGCAGCCAGGGACAGGGCTTTGAAAAACTGTTTTTT,CASSQGQGFEKLFF
16,few,TRBV27,TRBD1,TRBJ2-3,TGTGCCAGCAGTAGCCGGGGACAGGCGAATACAGATACGCAGTATTTT,CASSSRGQANTDTQYF
14,many,TRBV5-1,.,TRBJ1-5,TGCGCCAGCAGCTCGGACCCCAACGCGGGGTCCCAGCATTTT,CASSSDPNAGSQHF
16,many,TRBV2,.,TRBJ2-7,TGTGCCAGCAGTGAAGGCCTTACAGGGAATCCCTACGAGCAGTACTTC,CASSEGLTGNPYEQYF
15,few,TRBV6-5,.,TRBJ1-6,TGTGCCAGCAGTTACTCTACAATGACCTATTCACCCCTCCACTTT,CASSYSTMTYSPLHF